This TCR beta chain appears in the sequencing data of a study of T-cell reconstitution after alpha-beta-depleted transplantation in children. Study-wide findings and caveats: When one year had passed after transplant, most T-cell counts and diversity came from newly produced T cells. Several hundred expanded graft clones reportedly supplied alpha-beta T cells about two months after transplant.

The CDR3 is made up of 15 amino acids. V lost 2 bases to trimming and J lost 5 bases; unmatched junction nucleotides: 4. A TCRbeta library incorporating unique molecular identifiers was prepared. Via MiXCR, TCRdb re-called the PCR reads, giving one row per CDR3 protein. The data show 330,000 or so distinct CDR3 sequences, over 7.5% seen once. This clonotype showed up many times. Its target is unknown. This chain joins TRBV12-3 or TRBV12-4 and TRBJ2-1; the match to TRBD2 covers 9 bases. The sequence came from a female patient aged 2-15 years who had a stem cell transplant for Fanconi anemia, so the T cells may come from the graft donor. This material consisted of peripheral blood, taken 360 days after TCRalphabeta/CD19-depleted stem cell transplant. The CDR3 is CASSLRTSENNEQFF. For the CDR3, the DNA is TGTGCCAGCAGTTTAAGGACTAGCGAGAACAATGAGCAGTTCTTC.